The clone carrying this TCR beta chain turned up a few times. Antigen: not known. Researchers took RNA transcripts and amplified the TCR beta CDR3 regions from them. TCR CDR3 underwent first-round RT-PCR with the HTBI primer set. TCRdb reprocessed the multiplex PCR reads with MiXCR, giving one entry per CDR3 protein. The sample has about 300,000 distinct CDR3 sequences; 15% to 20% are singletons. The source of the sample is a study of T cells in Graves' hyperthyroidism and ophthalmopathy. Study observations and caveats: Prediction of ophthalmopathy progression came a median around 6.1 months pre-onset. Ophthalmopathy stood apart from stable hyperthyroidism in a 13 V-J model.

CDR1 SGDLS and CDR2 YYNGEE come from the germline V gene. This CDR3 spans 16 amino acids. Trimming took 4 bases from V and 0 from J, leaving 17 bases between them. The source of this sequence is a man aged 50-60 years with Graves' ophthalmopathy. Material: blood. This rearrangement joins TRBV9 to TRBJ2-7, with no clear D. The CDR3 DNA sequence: TGTGCCAGCAGCCCCGATGAGGCAGTATACTCCTACGAGCAGTACTTC. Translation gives CASSPDEAVYSYEQYF.